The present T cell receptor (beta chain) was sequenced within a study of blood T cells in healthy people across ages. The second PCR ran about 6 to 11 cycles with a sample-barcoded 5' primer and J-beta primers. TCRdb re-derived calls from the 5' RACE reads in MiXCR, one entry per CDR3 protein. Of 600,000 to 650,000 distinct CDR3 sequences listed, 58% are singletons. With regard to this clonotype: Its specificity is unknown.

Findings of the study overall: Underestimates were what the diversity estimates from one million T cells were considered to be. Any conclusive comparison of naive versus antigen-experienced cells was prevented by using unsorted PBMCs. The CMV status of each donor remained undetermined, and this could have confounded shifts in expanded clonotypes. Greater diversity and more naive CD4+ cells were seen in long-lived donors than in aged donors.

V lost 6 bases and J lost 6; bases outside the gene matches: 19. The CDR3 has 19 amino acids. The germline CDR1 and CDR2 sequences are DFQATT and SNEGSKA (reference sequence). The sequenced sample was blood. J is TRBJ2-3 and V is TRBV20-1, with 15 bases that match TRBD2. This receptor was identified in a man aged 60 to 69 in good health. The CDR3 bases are TGCAGTGCCCCGGCTCTGCCCGGGACTAGCGGGGGGATCCGGGATACGCAGTATTTT. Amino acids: CSAPALPGTSGGIRDTQYF.